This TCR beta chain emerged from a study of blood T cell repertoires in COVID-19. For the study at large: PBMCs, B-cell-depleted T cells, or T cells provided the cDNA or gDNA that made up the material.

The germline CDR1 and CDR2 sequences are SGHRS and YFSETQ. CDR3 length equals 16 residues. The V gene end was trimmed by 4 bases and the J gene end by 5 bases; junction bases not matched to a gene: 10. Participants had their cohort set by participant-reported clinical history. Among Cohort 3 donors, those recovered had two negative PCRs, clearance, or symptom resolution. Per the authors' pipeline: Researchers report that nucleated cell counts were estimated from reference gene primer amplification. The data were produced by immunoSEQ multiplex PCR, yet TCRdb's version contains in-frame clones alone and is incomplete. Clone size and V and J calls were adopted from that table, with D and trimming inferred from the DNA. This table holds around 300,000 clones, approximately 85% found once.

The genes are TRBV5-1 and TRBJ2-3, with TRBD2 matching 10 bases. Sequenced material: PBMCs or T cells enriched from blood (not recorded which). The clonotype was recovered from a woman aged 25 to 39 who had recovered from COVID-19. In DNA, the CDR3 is TGCGCCAGCAGCCACACCAGCGGGGGGGCCGAAGATACGCAGTATTTT. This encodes CASSHTSGGAEDTQYF. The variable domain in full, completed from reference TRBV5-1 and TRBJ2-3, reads KAGVTQTPRYLIKTRGQQVTLSCSPISGHRSVSWYQQTPGQGLQFLFEYFSETQRNKGNFPGRFSGRQFSNSRSEMNVSTLELGDSALYLCASSHTSGGAEDTQYFGPGTRLTVL.